The clone carrying this TCR beta chain was counted ten times or more. V gave up 8 bases and J gave up 2 bases, with 11 bases separating them. Germline V CDR1 and CDR2: WNHNN, SYGVQD (reference sequence). The CDR3 spans 13 residues. TCRdb itself ran the reads through MiXCR, one entry per CDR3 protein. The sample comprises roughly 280,000 distinct CDR3 sequences, roughly an eighth of which are singletons, and 8.5% to 9% rests with the top ten. The data were taken from a study of T cell repertoires in cytomegalovirus infection. Sequences were obtained from PBMCs. The chain employs TRBV10-1 and TRBJ2-3, with D uncertain. This clonotype was sampled from a human donor in good health (CMV status not recorded). Some clones in this sample may be carry-over from other donors' samples. The CDR3 bases are TGCGCCAGCTCTCGGAACCCCACAGATACGCAGTATTTT. Residues: CASSRNPTDTQYF.